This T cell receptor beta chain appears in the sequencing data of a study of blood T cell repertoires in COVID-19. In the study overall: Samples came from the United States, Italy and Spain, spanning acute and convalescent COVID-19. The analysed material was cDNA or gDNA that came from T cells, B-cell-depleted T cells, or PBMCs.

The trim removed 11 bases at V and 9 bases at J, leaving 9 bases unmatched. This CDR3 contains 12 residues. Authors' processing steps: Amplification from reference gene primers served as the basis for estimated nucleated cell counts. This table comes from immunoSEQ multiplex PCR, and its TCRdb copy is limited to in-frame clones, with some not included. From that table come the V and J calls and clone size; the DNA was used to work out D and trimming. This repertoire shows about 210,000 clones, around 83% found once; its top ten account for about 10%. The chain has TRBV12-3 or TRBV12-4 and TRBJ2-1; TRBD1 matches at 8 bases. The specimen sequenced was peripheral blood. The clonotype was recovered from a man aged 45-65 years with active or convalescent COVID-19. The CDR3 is CAGTQGAGEQFF. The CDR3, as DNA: TGTGCCGGAACGCAGGGGGCGGGTGAGCAGTTCTTC.